The 16 T cell receptor beta chains reported below all come from one sample, sequenced in a study of cytomegalovirus exposure and HLA in healthy donors. PCR was performed using 60 Vbeta and 13 Jbeta primers. Assay used: immunoSEQ multiplex PCR; TCRdb lists only in-frame clones, some missing. The table includes around 140,000 clones, more than 60% detected once. Sequenced sample: PBMCs. The source of these receptors is a woman aged 18-29 years in good health and CMV-seronegative.

The chain carries TRBV7-9 and TRBJ2-7; 10 bases map to TRBD2. CDR3 length: 15 amino acids. V shed 2 bases and J 6 bases; nucleotides not matched to a gene: 7. CDR1 is SEHNR and CDR2 is FQNEAQ in the germline V gene (reference sequence). The CDR3 sequence: CASSLPASGSREQYF. CDR3 nucleotide sequence: TGTGCCAGCAGCTTACCGGCTAGCGGGAGTCGCGAGCAGTACTTC.

The chain has TRBV30 and TRBJ1-5, with 8 bases lining up with TRBD1. Germline CDR1 is GTSNPN and CDR2 is SVGIG (reference sequence). J was trimmed by 10 bases and V by 4 bases; bases with no gene match: 12. The CDR3 loop spans 14 amino acids. CDR3 protein: CAWTPDRGNYPQHF. CDR3 in DNA: TGTGCCTGGACCCCCGACAGGGGCAATTATCCCCAGCATTTT.

The V gene is TRBV21-1, the J gene TRBJ2-7; the table's D call, TRBD1, has no DNA check behind it. TRBV21-1 is a pseudogene segment. The CDR3 runs 14 residues. The CDR3 region has the DNA TGTGCCAGCAGCAGACAGGTGACTCCCTACGAGCAGTACTTC. This codes for CASSRQVTPYEQYF.

The CDR3 bases are TGTGCACATAATAGGGGTCGCATTGGTATCACAGATACGCAGTATTTT. It yields the protein CAHNRGRIGITDTQYF. The chain links TRBV30 to TRBJ2-3, with D perhaps matching TRBD1 (5 bases). Germline V gene lookup returns CDR1 GTSNPN and CDR2 SVGIG (reference sequence). CDR3 length equals 16 residues.

The CDR3, as DNA: TGTGCCAGCGCCGCGAACTACGAGCAGTACTTC. This sequence encodes CASAANYEQYF. The V call is TRBV2, the J call TRBJ2-7; D not resolved. Trimming pared 8 bases from V and 3 bases from J, leaving 8 bases between. This CDR3 spans 11 amino acids. Germline lookup yields CDR1 SNHLY and CDR2 FYNNEI.

The J gene is TRBJ2-1, the V gene TRBV6-1, with a tentative D call TRBD1 (5 bases). Between the trimmed V and J ends, which lost 10 bases and 0 bases, there was a span of 13 bases. Germline V CDR1 and CDR2: MNHNS, SASEGT. The CDR3 contains 14 residues. The CDR3 loop is CANRPDSSYNEQFF. The CDR3 nucleotides read TGTGCCAATCGGCCCGACAGCTCCTACAATGAGCAGTTCTTC.

This sequence joins TRBV7-8 and TRBJ2-7; possibly TRBD1 for D (6 bases). CDR3 length equals 14 residues. Deletions cut 3 bases from V and 0 bases from J, with 9 bases between. In germline, CDR1 is SGHVS, CDR2 FQNEAQ. CDR3 coding DNA: TGTGCCAGCAGCTTCGACAGGAGCTCCTACGAGCAGTACTTC. Translating gives CASSFDRSSYEQYF. Variable domain in full (rest from reference TRBV7-8 and TRBJ2-7): GAGVSQSPRYKVAKRGQDVALRCDPISGHVSLFWYQQALGQGPEFLTYFQNEAQLDKSGLPSDRFFAERPEGSVSTLKIQRTQQEDSAVYLCASSFDRSSYEQYFGPGTRLTVT.

The chain uses TRBV12-5 and TRBJ2-1, with D tentatively TRBD2 (6 bases). The CDR3 length is 14 residues. The germline V and J ends were trimmed by 2 bases and 7 bases, with 12 bases remaining between them. Per the germline V gene, CDR1 is LGHNT and CDR2 is FRNRAP. The CDR3 nucleotides are TGTGCTAGTGGTTTGCCGCCCGGAGGGAATGAGCAGTTCTTC. Its translation is CASGLPPGGNEQFF.

The J gene is TRBJ2-1, the V gene TRBV30; 9 nucleotides match TRBD2. Germline assignment: CDR1 GTSNPN and CDR2 SVGIG (reference sequence). With V trimmed by 5 bases and J by 7 bases, 12 bases remained unmatched. The CDR3 is 15 amino acids. The CDR3 DNA reads as TGTGCCTGGGGGTTCAATAGCGGGAGAGGTAATGAGCAGTTCTTC. Translation gives CAWGFNSGRGNEQFF.

As for this clone: The junction differs from germline at one of its ends, possibly a read error. This chain connects TRBV2 to TRBJ1-1, with D possibly TRBD1 on 5 matching bases. Germline CDR1 reads SNHLY; CDR2 reads FYNNEI. The CDR3 is made up of 13 amino acids. CDR3 nucleotide sequence: TGTGCCAGCAGATTTGGACGGGACTTTGAAACTTTCTTT. Translated, it gives CASRFGRDFETFF. The whole variable domain, remainder taken from reference TRBV2 and TRBJ1-1, is EPEVTQTPSHQVTQMGQEVILRCVPISNHLYFYWYRQILGQKVEFLVSFYNNEISEKSEIFDDQFSVERPDGSNFTLKIRSTKLEDSAMYFCASRFGRDFETFFGQGTRLTVV.

V gene TRBV7-9 combines with J gene TRBJ2-1; D uncertain. Germline-derived CDR1 and CDR2 are SEHNR and FQNEAQ (reference sequence). The CDR3 is 14 residues long. V lost 7 bases and J 4 bases, leaving 14 bases between the germline ends. CDR3 in DNA: TGTGCCAGCACCCTTTCTCTTCTGTACAATGAGCAGTTCTTC. Translated, it gives CASTLSLLYNEQFF.

The V and J genes are TRBV15 and TRBJ2-7; 8 bases agree with TRBD1. There are 14 residues in the CDR3. Germline trimming cut 0 bases from V and 5 bases from J; bases unmatched to any gene: 3. Germline V CDR1 and CDR2: LNHNV, YYDKDF (reference sequence). CDR3 nucleotides: TGTGCCACCAGCAGAGAGACAGGGGACGACGAGCAGTACTTC. This sequence encodes CATSRETGDDEQYF.

The J gene is TRBJ2-5, the V gene TRBV5-1; D might be TRBD2 (6 bases). V shed 0 bases and J shed 5 bases, with 14 bases lying between them. Looked up from germline, CDR1 is SGHRS and CDR2 is YFSETQ. This CDR3 spans 15 amino acids. This CDR3 reads CASSLEVRREETQYF. CDR3 sequence (DNA): TGCGCCAGCAGCTTGGAAGTCCGACGGGAGGAGACCCAGTACTTC.

This chain uses TRBV29-1 with TRBJ2-7, with D maybe TRBD1 (8 bases). This CDR3 is 15 amino acids long. The V end was cut by 3 bases, the J end by 2 bases, with 17 bases between. Germline V gene sequence: CDR1 SQVTM, CDR2 ANQGSEA. The CDR3 DNA sequence: TGCAGCGTTGAGAGCGGGACAGGAGTTCCCTACGAGCAGTACTTC. Translated, it gives CSVESGTGVPYEQYF.

The J gene is TRBJ2-7, the V gene TRBV27; D is perhaps TRBD1 (6 bases). The V and J ends lost 3 bases and 8 bases respectively, with 11 bases between them. The CDR3 consists of 12 residues. Germline V gene data show CDR1 as MNHEY and CDR2 as SMNVEV (reference sequence). The CDR3 DNA reads TGTGCCAGCAGTTTCCTACAGGGTCAGCAGTACTTC. It codes for CASSFLQGQQYF.

The J gene is TRBJ2-2, the V gene TRBV13; TRBD2 matches 8 bases. CDR3 length: 14 amino acids. CDR1 and CDR2 (germline): PRHDT, FYEKMQ (reference sequence). J was trimmed by 5 bases and V by 4 bases; bases with no gene match: 3. The CDR3 DNA is TGTGCCAGCAGCTGGGGACTAGTGACCGGGGAGCTGTTTTTT. Protein product: CASSWGLVTGELFF.